Each of the 31 T cell receptor beta chains below was sequenced from the same sample in a study of CD8 T cells in Susac syndrome. The RNA input was about 0.5 to 1 ug, and it was reverse transcribed with random hexamers. Using its own MiXCR run on the immunoSEQ multiplex PCR reads, TCRdb lists one record per CDR3 protein. The sample holds 100,000 to 150,000 distinct CDR3 sequences; 85% to 95% are singletons and the top ten take around 0.3%. The sequenced sample was CD8+ T cells from PBMCs. These receptors all stem from a human donor with multiple sclerosis.

The rearrangement uses TRBV29-1 and TRBJ1-3; perhaps TRBD1 as D (5 bases). This CDR3 spans 14 amino acids. Germline CDR1 reads SQVTM; CDR2 reads ANQGSEA. Trimming took off 5 bases at V and 4 bases at J, with 15 bases between the two ends. In nucleotides, the CDR3 is TGCAGCGTTACAGGAGGGACGGGGGGAAACACCATATATTTT. Its translation: CSVTGGTGGNTIYF.

This CDR3 is CASSLKLAGENIQYF. The CDR3 DNA reads as TGTGCCAGCAGCTTAAAACTAGCGGGAGAAAACATTCAGTACTTC. The chain joins TRBV7-3 to TRBJ2-4; 11 bases match TRBD2. Germline V gives CDR1 SGHTA, CDR2 FQGTGA. With V trimmed by 1 base and J by 5 bases, 1 base remained unmatched. This CDR3 is built from 15 residues.

The chain is built from TRBV5-6 and TRBJ2-4, with TRBD2 as a possible D gene (7 bases). Germline CDR1 and CDR2: SGHDT and YYEEEE. This CDR3 comprises 18 residues. V was shortened by 4 bases and J by 5 bases, with 25 bases between the two germline ends. CDR3 DNA sequence: TGTGCCAGCAGCCCCAGGGGAATGCCCACTAGCGTACAAAACATTCAGTACTTC. Residues: CASSPRGMPTSVQNIQYF.

The chain uses TRBV29-1 and TRBJ2-7, with TRBD1 identical over 9 bases. This CDR3 comprises 23 residues. Germline V gene lookup returns CDR1 SQVTM and CDR2 ANQGSEA. Losses at the gene ends were 6 bases for V and 1 base for J; bases not matched to a gene: 34. CDR3 sequence reads: CSVPGQGAFSSIVLRGVSYEQYF. Here the CDR3 DNA reads TGCAGCGTGCCGGGACAGGGTGCGTTTTCCTCTATTGTCCTCCGAGGAGTATCCTACGAGCAGTACTTC.

V and J are TRBV7-3 and TRBJ2-1; 15 bases line up with TRBD2. Germline V gene data show CDR1 as SGHTA and CDR2 as FQGTGA. V lost 4 bases to trimming and J lost 7 bases; unmatched junction nucleotides: 5. CDR3 length: 16 residues. The CDR3 sequence is CASSSGTSGRTNEQFF. CDR3 nucleotides: TGTGCCAGCAGCTCCGGGACTAGCGGGAGGACTAATGAGCAGTTCTTC.

This chain joins TRBV11-2 and TRBJ2-5; the D gene could be TRBD1 or TRBD2 (6 bases each). The germline V and J ends were trimmed by 1 base and 7 bases, with 16 bases remaining between them. The CDR3 sequence is 15 residues long. Germline loops: CDR1 SGHAT, CDR2 FQNNGV. The CDR3 DNA reads as TGTGCCAGCAGCTTAGGTCCGGGGGCCCAAAGGACCCAGTACTTC. Translation: CASSLGPGAQRTQYF.

This rearrangement joins TRBV29-1 to TRBJ2-1; 9 nucleotides line up with TRBD2. Germline V lookup: CDR1 SQVTM, CDR2 ANQGSEA. Germline trimming cut 5 bases from V and 2 bases from J; bases unmatched to any gene: 7. There are 15 residues in the CDR3. The CDR3 protein is CSVSSGRTPYNEQFF. DNA of the CDR3: TGCAGCGTTTCAAGCGGGAGGACCCCCTACAATGAGCAGTTCTTC.

The V and J genes are TRBV30 and TRBJ2-2; TRBD1 matches at 9 bases. Germline values: CDR1 GTSNPN, CDR2 SVGIG (reference sequence). There are 16 residues in the CDR3. V gave up 5 bases and J gave up 1 base; unmatched junction bases: 8. DNA of the CDR3: TGTGCCTGGGAGAATGTGGGACAGGGGAACACCGGGGAGCTGTTTTTT. This gives the protein CAWENVGQGNTGELFF. Looking up the rest from reference TRBV30 and TRBJ2-2 gives the full variable domain: SQTIHQWPATLVQPVGSPLSLECTVEGTSNPNLYWYRQAAGRGLQLLFYSVGIGQISSEVPQNLSASRPQDRQFILSSKKLLLSDSGFYLCAWENVGQGNTGELFFGEGSRLTVL.

This chain links TRBV5-1 with TRBJ2-1; D remains ambiguous. The CDR3 is made up of 13 amino acids. Trimming removed 1 base from V and 8 bases from J, with 10 bases in between. Germline V CDR1 and CDR2: SGHRS, YFSETQ. The CDR3 sequence is CASSLKPQDEQFF. In DNA form, the CDR3 reads TGCGCCAGCAGCTTGAAACCGCAGGATGAGCAGTTCTTC. Full variable domain (missing parts from reference TRBV5-1 and TRBJ2-1): KAGVTQTPRYLIKTRGQQVTLSCSPISGHRSVSWYQQTPGQGLQFLFEYFSETQRNKGNFPGRFSGRQFSNSRSEMNVSTLELGDSALYLCASSLKPQDEQFFGPGTRLTVL.

The gene calls are TRBV27 and TRBJ2-3; 13 bases are shared with TRBD2. The germline CDR1 and CDR2 sequences are MNHEY and SMNVEV (reference sequence). This CDR3 spans 16 amino acids. The ends lost 7 bases at V and 5 bases at J; junction bases unmatched: 9. DNA of the CDR3: TGTGCCAGCACCCTACTAGCGGGGGGGCTGGGAGATACGCAGTATTTT. This encodes CASTLLAGGLGDTQYF.

V usage is TRBV4-1 and J usage is TRBJ2-3; possible D gene TRBD2, 5 bases. The germline V gene has CDR1 MGHRA and CDR2 YSYEKL. The V end lost 4 bases, the J end lost 4 bases, and 21 bases lay between the germline ends. CDR3 length: 17 amino acids. CDR3 nucleotide sequence: TGCGCCAGCAGCCTGGAAGTGGGAGTGTGGGATTCAGATACGCAGTATTTT. It specifies CASSLEVGVWDSDTQYF.

The V and J genes are TRBV27 and TRBJ2-7; 7 bases align to TRBD1. The CDR3 runs to 15 residues. The V and J ends lost 6 bases and 3 bases, in that order; junction bases with no gene match: 11. Germline V gene lookup returns CDR1 MNHEY and CDR2 SMNVEV (reference sequence). CDR3 in DNA: TGTGCCAGCAGCCAACCCTCGACAGGGCTCTACGAGCAGTACTTC. Its translation is CASSQPSTGLYEQYF.

The table lists this clonotype with a few counts. V and J are TRBV28 and TRBJ2-1, with a possible D match to TRBD1 (5 bases). V lost 3 bases, J lost 8 bases, and 11 bases lay in between. Germline V gene lookup returns CDR1 MDHEN and CDR2 SYDVKM. The CDR3 runs to 13 residues. The CDR3 DNA is TGTGCCAGCAGTTTGGGGCAGGGCGATGAGCAGTTCTTC. Translated, it gives CASSLGQGDEQFF. Looking up the rest from reference TRBV28 and TRBJ2-1 gives the full variable domain: DVKVTQSSRYLVKRTGEKVFLECVQDMDHENMFWYRQDPGLGLRLIYFSYDVKMKEKGDIPEGYSVSREKKERFSLILESASTNQTSMYLCASSLGQGDEQFFGPGTRLTVL.

The V and J genes are TRBV12-3 or TRBV12-4 and TRBJ2-1; 7 positions agree with TRBD2. The CDR3 runs 14 residues. The J segment lost 7 bases and the V segment lost 2 bases, leaving 5 bases of the junction unmatched. The CDR3 loop is CASSLTLAENEQFF. CDR3 DNA: TGTGCCAGCAGTTTAACTCTAGCGGAGAATGAGCAGTTCTTC.

The chain joins TRBV30 to TRBJ2-2; D is perhaps TRBD2 (5 bases). This CDR3 is built from 15 residues. Between the trimmed V and J ends, which lost 4 bases and 0 bases, there was a span of 12 bases. CDR1 is GTSNPN and CDR2 is SVGIG in the germline V gene (reference sequence). CDR3 bases: TGTGCCTGGATTGCCCGGGGAGCGAACACCGGGGAGCTGTTTTTT. Encoded protein: CAWIARGANTGELFF.

The chain has TRBV27 and TRBJ2-7, with D perhaps TRBD2 (6 bases). Germline CDR1 MNHEY, CDR2 SMNVEV (reference sequence). The V end was cut by 8 bases, the J end by 3 bases, with 17 bases between. The CDR3 totals 14 residues. DNA of the CDR3: TGTGCCAGCTCTTTAGGGACTCTCCTCTACGAGCAGTACTTC. Residues: CASSLGTLLYEQYF.

This clonotype was recorded a few times. This chain joins TRBV9 and TRBJ2-7, with 9 bases lining up with TRBD1. J was trimmed by 3 bases and V by 4 bases; bases with no gene match: 8. The CDR3 is 15 amino acids. The germline V gene encodes CDR1 SGDLS and CDR2 YYNGEE. The CDR3 region has the DNA TGTGCCAGCAGCTATAAATGGGACAGGGACTACGAGCAGTACTTC. It codes for CASSYKWDRDYEQYF. Filled out from reference TRBV9 and TRBJ2-7, the complete variable domain reads DSGVTQTPKHLITATGQRVTLRCSPRSGDLSVYWYQQSLDQGLQFLIQYYNGEERAKGNILERFSAQQFPDLHSELNLSSLELGDSALYFCASSYKWDRDYEQYFGPGTRLTVT.

The gene calls are TRBV27 and TRBJ2-3; D uncertain. The V and J ends lost 6 bases and 11 bases respectively, with 15 bases between them. Germline CDR1 is MNHEY and CDR2 is SMNVEV (reference sequence). CDR3 size: 12 residues. The CDR3 loop reads CASSWVGGEQYF. The CDR3 DNA is TGTGCCAGCAGCTGGGTAGGCGGCGAGCAGTATTTT.

This chain connects TRBV7-9 to TRBJ1-2; 7 nucleotides align to TRBD1. From germline, CDR1 is SEHNR and CDR2 FQNEAQ (reference sequence). The CDR3 is 14 residues long. V gave up 5 bases and J gave up 0 bases; unmatched junction bases: 3. The CDR3 DNA sequence: TGTGCCAGCAGCCGGGACAGTACTAACTATGGCTACACCTTC. It translates to CASSRDSTNYGYTF.

The rearrangement joins TRBV12-5 to TRBJ2-1, with a tentative D call TRBD1 (6 bases). From germline, CDR1 is LGHNT and CDR2 FRNRAP. Trimming took off 3 bases at V and 1 base at J, with 10 bases between the two ends. This CDR3 region has 15 residues. In DNA form, the CDR3 reads TGTGCTAGTGGTTTAGAAGGGGGTTCCTACAATGAGCAGTTCTTC. Its protein is CASGLEGGSYNEQFF.

The rearrangement joins TRBV12-3 or TRBV12-4 to TRBJ2-7, with 8 nucleotides matching TRBD1. The V segment lost 0 bases and the J segment 6 bases; nucleotides outside the gene matches: 1. This CDR3 spans 13 amino acids. The DNA for the CDR3 is TGTGCCAGCAGTTTAGCGGACAGGGCCGAGCAGTACTTC. This codes for CASSLADRAEQYF.

The chain uses TRBV6-2 or TRBV6-3 and TRBJ2-7, with a weak D call TRBD1 (6 bases). The CDR3 length is 15 residues. Trimming shortened V by 2 bases and J by 2 bases, and 13 bases separated the two germline ends. The germline V gene encodes CDR1 MNHEY and CDR2 SVGEGT. CDR3 protein: CASSYGGQPAYEQYF. The CDR3 DNA reads as TGTGCCAGCAGTTACGGTGGACAGCCAGCCTACGAGCAGTACTTC.

The rearrangement links TRBV19 to TRBJ2-7, with D perhaps assigned TRBD1 or TRBD2 (7 bases each). The germline CDR1 and CDR2 sequences are LNHDA and SQIVND (reference sequence). V lost 8 bases and J lost 2, with 19 bases in between. The CDR3 consists of 15 residues. The CDR3 region is CASPGGTASPYEQYF. In DNA, the CDR3 is TGTGCCAGTCCCGGGGGGACAGCTAGTCCCTACGAGCAGTACTTC.

CDR3 sequence (DNA): TGTGCCAGCAGCCAAGGGGAAGCGGAGACCCAGTACTTC. This gives the protein CASSQGEAETQYF. The chain has TRBV3-1 and TRBJ2-5; D not certain. Germline V gene sequence: CDR1 LGHDT, CDR2 YNNKEL (reference sequence). The length of the CDR3 is 13 residues. Trimming cost V 1 base and J 5 bases, with 8 bases left between them.

This rearrangement joins TRBV27 to TRBJ2-1; 7 bases align to TRBD1. Trimming took 5 bases from V and 1 from J; bases not matched to a gene: 2. Germline CDR1 MNHEY, CDR2 SMNVEV (reference sequence). This CDR3 has 14 residues. CDR3 bases: TGTGCCAGCAGTAGGGGGCCATCCTACAATGAGCAGTTCTTC. It specifies CASSRGPSYNEQFF.

This clonotype occurred a few times. This chain connects TRBV19 to TRBJ2-7; 9 nucleotides line up with TRBD1. Germline loops: CDR1 LNHDA, CDR2 SQIVND (reference sequence). V lost 4 bases and J lost 2; bases outside the gene matches: 3. The CDR3 runs 14 residues. The CDR3 DNA reads TGTGCCAGTAGTACGGGACAGGGAGCCTACGAGCAGTACTTC. This gives the protein CASSTGQGAYEQYF.

The chain joins TRBV7-9 to TRBJ2-1, with 11 positions matching TRBD1. Trimming took 6 bases from V and 15 from J; bases not matched to a gene: 7. The germline gives CDR1 SEHNR, CDR2 FQNEAQ (reference sequence). The CDR3 runs 12 residues. The CDR3 region is CASRRTGGRPFF. The CDR3, as DNA: TGTGCCAGCAGAAGGACAGGGGGCCGTCCGTTCTTC. The full variable domain, rest sourced from reference TRBV7-9 and TRBJ2-1, is DTGVSQNPRHKITKRGQNVTFRCDPISEHNRLYWYRQTLGQGPEFLTYFQNEAQLEKSRLLSDRFSAERPKGSFSTLEIQRTEQGDSAMYLCASRRTGGRPFFGPGTRLTVL.

This clonotype was counted between two and nine times. The chain links TRBV27 to TRBJ2-7; TRBD2 is a possible D gene (6 bases). Trimming removed 2 bases at V and 4 bases at J, with 9 bases between. CDR3 length: 13 amino acids. The germline CDR1 and CDR2 sequences are MNHEY and SMNVEV (reference sequence). The CDR3 loop reads CASSLGRGYEQYV. Written as DNA, the CDR3 is TGTGCCAGCAGTTTAGGGCGGGGTTACGAGCAGTACGTC.

The V gene is TRBV10-3, the J gene TRBJ2-1, with 10 bases lining up with TRBD2. CDR1 is ENHRY, CDR2 SYGVKD, per germline. This CDR3 contains 14 residues. V lost 6 bases to trimming and J lost 8 bases; unmatched junction nucleotides: 7. DNA of the CDR3: TGTGCCATCAGACCTAGCGGGAGTTCGGATGAGCAGTTCTTC. Translating gives CAIRPSGSSDEQFF.

V gene TRBV29-1 combines with J gene TRBJ2-7, with D unclear. Germline loops: CDR1 SQVTM, CDR2 ANQGSEA. CDR3 length equals 13 residues. V was pared by 2 bases and J by 9 bases, with 17 bases between. CDR3 DNA sequence: TGCAGCGTTGAACTGGGGTCGAACGATGGGCAGTACTTC. This translates into CSVELGSNDGQYF.

The rearrangement links TRBV7-9 to TRBJ1-1; D call uncertain. V was cut by 2 bases and J by 10 bases, with 20 bases left in between. This CDR3 has 15 residues. The germline gives CDR1 SEHNR, CDR2 FQNEAQ (reference sequence). CDR3 in amino acids: CASSLLFWPGKRAFF. The DNA of the CDR3 is TGTGCCAGCAGCTTATTGTTTTGGCCGGGGAAGAGAGCTTTCTTT.